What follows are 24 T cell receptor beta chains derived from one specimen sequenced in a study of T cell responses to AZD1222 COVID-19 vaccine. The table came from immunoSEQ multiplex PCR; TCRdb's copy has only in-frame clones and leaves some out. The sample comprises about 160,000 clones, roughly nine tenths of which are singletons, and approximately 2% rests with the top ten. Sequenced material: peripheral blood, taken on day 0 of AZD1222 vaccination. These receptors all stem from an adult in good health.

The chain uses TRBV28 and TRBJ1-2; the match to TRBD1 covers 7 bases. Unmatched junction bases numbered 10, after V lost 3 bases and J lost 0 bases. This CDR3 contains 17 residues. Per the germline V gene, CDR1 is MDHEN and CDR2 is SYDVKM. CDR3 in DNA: TGTGCCAGCAGTTTGGAGGGACAGCCTATCACTAACTATGGCTACACCTTC. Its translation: CASSLEGQPITNYGYTF.

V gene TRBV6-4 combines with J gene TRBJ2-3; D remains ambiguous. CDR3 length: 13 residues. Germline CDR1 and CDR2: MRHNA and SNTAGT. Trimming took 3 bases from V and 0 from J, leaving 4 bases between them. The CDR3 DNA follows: TGTGCCAGCAGTGAGAGTAGCACAGATACGCAGTATTTT. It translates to CASSESSTDTQYF.

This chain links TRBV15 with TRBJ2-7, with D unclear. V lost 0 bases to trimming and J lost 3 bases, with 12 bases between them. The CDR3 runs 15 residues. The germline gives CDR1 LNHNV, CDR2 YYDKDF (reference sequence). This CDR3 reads CATSRDMDPSYEQYF. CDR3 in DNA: TGTGCCACCAGCAGAGATATGGACCCCAGCTACGAGCAGTACTTC.

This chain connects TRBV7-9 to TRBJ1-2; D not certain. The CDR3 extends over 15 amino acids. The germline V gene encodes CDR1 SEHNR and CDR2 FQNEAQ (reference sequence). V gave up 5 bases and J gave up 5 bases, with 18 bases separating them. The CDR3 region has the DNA TGTGCCAGCAGCCTCAAGAGGGAGAGAGAATATGGCTACACCTTC. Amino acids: CASSLKREREYGYTF.

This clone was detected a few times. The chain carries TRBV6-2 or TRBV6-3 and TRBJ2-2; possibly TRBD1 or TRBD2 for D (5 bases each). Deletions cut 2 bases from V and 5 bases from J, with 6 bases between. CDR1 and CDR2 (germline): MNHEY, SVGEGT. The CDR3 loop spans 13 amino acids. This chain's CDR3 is CASSYGGTGELFF. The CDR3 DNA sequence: TGTGCCAGCAGTTACGGGGGTACCGGGGAGCTGTTTTTT.

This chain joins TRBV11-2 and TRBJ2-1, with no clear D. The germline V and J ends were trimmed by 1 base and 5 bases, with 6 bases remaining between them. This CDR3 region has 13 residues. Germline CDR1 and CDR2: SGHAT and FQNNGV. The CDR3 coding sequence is TGTGCCAGCAGCTTAGGTCCGGACAATGAGCAGTTCTTC. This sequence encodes CASSLGPDNEQFF.

Written as DNA, the CDR3 is TGTGCCAGCGGGCAGGGGGGCAACAATCAGCCCCAGCATTTT. Translated: CASGQGGNNQPQHF. V is TRBV6-5 and J is TRBJ1-5, with 7 bases identical to TRBD1. Germline V gene sequence: CDR1 MNHEY, CDR2 SVGAGI. V shed 8 bases, J shed 3 bases, and the junction held 7 bases outside the gene matches. The CDR3 totals 14 residues.

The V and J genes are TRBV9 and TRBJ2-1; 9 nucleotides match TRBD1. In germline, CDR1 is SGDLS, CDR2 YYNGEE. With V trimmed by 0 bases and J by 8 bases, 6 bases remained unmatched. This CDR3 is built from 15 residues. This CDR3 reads CASSVEGQGLDEQFF. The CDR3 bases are TGTGCCAGCAGCGTAGAGGGACAGGGCCTTGATGAGCAGTTCTTC.

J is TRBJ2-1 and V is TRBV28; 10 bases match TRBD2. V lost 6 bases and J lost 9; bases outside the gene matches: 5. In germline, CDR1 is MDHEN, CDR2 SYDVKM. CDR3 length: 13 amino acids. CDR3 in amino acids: CASRPSGSIEQFF. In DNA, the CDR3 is TGTGCCAGCAGGCCTAGCGGGAGTATTGAGCAGTTCTTC.

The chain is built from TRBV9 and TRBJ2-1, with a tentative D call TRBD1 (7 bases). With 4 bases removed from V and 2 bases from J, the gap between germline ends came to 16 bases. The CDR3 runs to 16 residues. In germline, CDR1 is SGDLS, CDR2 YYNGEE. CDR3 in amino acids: CASSPFRGDPYNEQFF. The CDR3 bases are TGTGCCAGCAGCCCTTTCAGGGGGGACCCCTACAATGAGCAGTTCTTC.

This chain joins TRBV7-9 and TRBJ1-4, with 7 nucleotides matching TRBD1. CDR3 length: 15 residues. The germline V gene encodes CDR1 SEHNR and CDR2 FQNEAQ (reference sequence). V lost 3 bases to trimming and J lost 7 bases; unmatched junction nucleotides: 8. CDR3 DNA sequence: TGTGCCAGCAGCTTTCGGGAAGGGGGCGGTGAAAAACTGTTTTTT. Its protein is CASSFREGGGEKLFF.

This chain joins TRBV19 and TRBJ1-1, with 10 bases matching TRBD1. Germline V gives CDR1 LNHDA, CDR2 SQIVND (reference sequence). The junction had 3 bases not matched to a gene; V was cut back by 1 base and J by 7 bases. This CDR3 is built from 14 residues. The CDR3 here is CASSIGTGGLEAFF. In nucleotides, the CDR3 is TGTGCCAGTAGTATAGGGACAGGGGGTCTTGAAGCTTTCTTT.

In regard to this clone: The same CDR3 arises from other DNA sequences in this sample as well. The CDR3, as DNA: TGTGCCAGCAGCCAAGACCGCTCTGGAAACACCATATATTTT. Encoded protein: CASSQDRSGNTIYF. The gene calls are TRBV3-1 (or the pseudogene TRBV3-2) and TRBJ1-3; D ambiguous. The germline V gene has CDR1 LGHDT and CDR2 YNNKEL (reference sequence). The V end lost 0 bases, the J end lost 0 bases, and 3 bases lay between the germline ends. The CDR3 sequence is 14 residues long.

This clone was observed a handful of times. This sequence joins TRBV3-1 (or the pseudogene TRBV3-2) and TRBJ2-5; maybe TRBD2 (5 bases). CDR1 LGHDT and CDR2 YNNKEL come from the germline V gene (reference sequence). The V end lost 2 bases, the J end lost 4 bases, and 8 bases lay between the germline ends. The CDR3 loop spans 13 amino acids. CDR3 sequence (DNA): TGTGCCAGCAGCCAAAGACGGGGAGAGACCCAGTACTTC. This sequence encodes CASSQRRGETQYF.

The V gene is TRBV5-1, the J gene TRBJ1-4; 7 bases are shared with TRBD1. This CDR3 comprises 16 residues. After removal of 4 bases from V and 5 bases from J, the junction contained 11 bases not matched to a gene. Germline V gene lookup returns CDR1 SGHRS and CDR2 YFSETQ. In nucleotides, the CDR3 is TGCGCCAGCAGCGAACAGGGGACCCTCCCCAATGAAAAACTGTTTTTT. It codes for CASSEQGTLPNEKLFF.

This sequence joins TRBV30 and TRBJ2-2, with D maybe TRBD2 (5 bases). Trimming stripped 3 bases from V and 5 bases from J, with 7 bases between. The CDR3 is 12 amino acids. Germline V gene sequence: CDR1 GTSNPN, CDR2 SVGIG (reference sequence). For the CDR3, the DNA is TGTGCCTGGAGCGAGGGAACCGGGGAGCTGTTTTTT. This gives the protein CAWSEGTGELFF.

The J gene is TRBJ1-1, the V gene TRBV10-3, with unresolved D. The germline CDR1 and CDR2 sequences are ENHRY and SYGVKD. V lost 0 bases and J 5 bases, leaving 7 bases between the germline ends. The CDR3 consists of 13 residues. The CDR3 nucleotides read TGTGCCATCAGTGAGTCGAGTGGGACTGAAGCTTTCTTT. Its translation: CAISESSGTEAFF.

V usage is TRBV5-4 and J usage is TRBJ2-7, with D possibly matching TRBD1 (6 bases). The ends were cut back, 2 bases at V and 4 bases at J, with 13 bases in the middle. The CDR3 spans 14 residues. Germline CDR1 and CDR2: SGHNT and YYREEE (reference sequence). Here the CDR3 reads CASSLQGSGYEQYF. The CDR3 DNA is TGTGCCAGCAGCTTACAGGGCTCGGGGTACGAGCAGTACTTC.

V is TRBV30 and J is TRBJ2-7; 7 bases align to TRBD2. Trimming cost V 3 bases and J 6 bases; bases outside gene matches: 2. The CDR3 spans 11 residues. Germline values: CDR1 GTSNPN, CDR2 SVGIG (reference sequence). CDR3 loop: CAWRGGGEQYF. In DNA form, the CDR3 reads TGTGCCTGGAGAGGCGGGGGCGAGCAGTACTTC. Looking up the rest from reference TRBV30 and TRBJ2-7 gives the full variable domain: SQTIHQWPATLVQPVGSPLSLECTVEGTSNPNLYWYRQAAGRGLQLLFYSVGIGQISSEVPQNLSASRPQDRQFILSSKKLLLSDSGFYLCAWRGGGEQYFGPGTRLTVT.

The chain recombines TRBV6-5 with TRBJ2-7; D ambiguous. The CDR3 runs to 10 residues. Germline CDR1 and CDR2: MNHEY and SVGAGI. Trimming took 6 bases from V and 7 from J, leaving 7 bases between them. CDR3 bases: TGTGCCAGCAGAGCGCAAGAGCAGTACTTC. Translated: CASRAQEQYF.

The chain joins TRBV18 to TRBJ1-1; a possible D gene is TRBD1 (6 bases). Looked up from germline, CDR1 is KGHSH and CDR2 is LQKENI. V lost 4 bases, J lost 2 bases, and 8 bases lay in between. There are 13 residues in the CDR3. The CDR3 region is CASSQDSNTEAFF. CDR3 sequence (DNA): TGTGCCAGCTCACAGGACAGTAACACTGAAGCTTTCTTT.

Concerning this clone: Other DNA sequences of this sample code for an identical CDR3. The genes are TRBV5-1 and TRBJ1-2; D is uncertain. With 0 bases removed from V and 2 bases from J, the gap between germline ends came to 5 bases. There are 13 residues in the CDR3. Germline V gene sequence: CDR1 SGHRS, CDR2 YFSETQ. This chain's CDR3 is CASSLDRNYGYTF. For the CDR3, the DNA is TGCGCCAGCAGCTTGGACCGGAACTATGGCTACACCTTC. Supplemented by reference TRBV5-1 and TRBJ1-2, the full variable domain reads KAGVTQTPRYLIKTRGQQVTLSCSPISGHRSVSWYQQTPGQGLQFLFEYFSETQRNKGNFPGRFSGRQFSNSRSEMNVSTLELGDSALYLCASSLDRNYGYTFGSGTRLTVV.

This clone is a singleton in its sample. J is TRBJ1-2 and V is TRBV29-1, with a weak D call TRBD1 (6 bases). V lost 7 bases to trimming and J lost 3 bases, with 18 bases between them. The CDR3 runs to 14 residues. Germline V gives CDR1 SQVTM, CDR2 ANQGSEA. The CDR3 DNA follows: TGCAGCGCCAAAAGGGGGGGCTCGGACTATGGCTACACCTTC. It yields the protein CSAKRGGSDYGYTF. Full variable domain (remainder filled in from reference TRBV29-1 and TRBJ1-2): SAVISQKPSRDICQRGTSLTIQCQVDSQVTMMFWYRQQPGQSLTLIATANQGSEATYESGFVIDKFPISRPNLTFSTLTVSNMSPEDSSIYLCSAKRGGSDYGYTFGSGTRLTVV.

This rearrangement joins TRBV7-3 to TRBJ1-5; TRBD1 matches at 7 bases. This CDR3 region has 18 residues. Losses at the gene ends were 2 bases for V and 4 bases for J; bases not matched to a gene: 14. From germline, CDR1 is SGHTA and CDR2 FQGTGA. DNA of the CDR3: TGTGCCAGCAGCTTAGGAGTTGGGTGGGGACAGTTTAATCAGCCCCAGCATTTT. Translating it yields CASSLGVGWGQFNQPQHF. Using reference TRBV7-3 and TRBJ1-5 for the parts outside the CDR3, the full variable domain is GAGVSQTPSNKVTEKGKYVELRCDPISGHTALYWYRQSLGQGPEFLIYFQGTGAADDSGLPNDRFFAVRPEGSVSTLKIQRTERGDSAVYLCASSLGVGWGQFNQPQHFGDGTRLSIL.